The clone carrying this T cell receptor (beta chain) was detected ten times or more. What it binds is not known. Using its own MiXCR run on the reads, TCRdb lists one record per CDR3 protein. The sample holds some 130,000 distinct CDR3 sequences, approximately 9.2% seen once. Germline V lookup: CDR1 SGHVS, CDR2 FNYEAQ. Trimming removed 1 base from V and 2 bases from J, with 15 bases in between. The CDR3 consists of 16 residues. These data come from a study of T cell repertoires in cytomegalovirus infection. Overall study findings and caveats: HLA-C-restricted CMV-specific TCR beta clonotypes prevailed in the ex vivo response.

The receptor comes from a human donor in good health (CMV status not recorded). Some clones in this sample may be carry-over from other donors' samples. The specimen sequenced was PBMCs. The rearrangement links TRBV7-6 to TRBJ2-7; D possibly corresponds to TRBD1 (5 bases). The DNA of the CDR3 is TGTGCCAGCAGCTTAGTATCTTGGGGCAGCCCCTACGAGCAGTACTTC. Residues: CASSLVSWGSPYEQYF.